This TCR beta chain stems from a study of identical twins. Study conclusions and caveats: Fewer insertions were carried by abundant cord blood beta clonotypes, but none was seen in memory repertoires. Twin-shared out-of-frame alpha sequences showed excess low generation probability.

With 5 bases clipped from V and 0 bases from J, the junction kept 12 bases outside the gene matches. Germline CDR1 is SGHTA and CDR2 is FQGTGA. This CDR3 comprises 18 residues. In its sample, this clonotype was seen a few times. No antigen is known for it. Everyone who donated was a healthy Caucasian. Unique molecular identifiers were present on cDNA, and template switching added a universal primer site. Each CDR3 protein gets one entry after TCRdb re-called the 5' RACE reads with MiXCR. The data show around 370,000 distinct CDR3 sequences, 9% seen once. This chain uses TRBV7-3 with TRBJ2-1; 8 bases match TRBD1. This receptor was identified in a woman aged 50 to 65 in good health. What was sequenced was naive T cells sorted from blood. The CDR3 DNA is TGTGCCAGCAGCACCCCAGGACAGGGAGAGAGCTCCTACAATGAGCAGTTCTTC. It specifies CASSTPGQGESSYNEQFF.